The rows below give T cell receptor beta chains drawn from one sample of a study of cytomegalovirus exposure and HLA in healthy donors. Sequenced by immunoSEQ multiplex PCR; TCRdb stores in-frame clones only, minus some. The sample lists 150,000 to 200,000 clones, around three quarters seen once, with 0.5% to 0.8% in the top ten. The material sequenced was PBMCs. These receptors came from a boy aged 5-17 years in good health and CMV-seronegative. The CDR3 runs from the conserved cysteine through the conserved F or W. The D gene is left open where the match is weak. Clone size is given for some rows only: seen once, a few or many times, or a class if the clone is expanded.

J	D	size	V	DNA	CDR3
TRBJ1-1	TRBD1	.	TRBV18	TGTGCCAGCACAGGGGGCTTGAACAATGAAGCTTTCTTT	CASTGGLNNEAFF
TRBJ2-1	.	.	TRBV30	TGTGCCTGGAGTACAGGGCTAAGCTCCTACAATGAGCAGTTCTTC	CAWSTGLSSYNEQFF
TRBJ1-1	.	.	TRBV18	TGTGCCAGCTCACCAGGTACCGGGGACACTGAAGCTTTCTTT	CASSPGTGDTEAFF
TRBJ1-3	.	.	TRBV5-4	TGTGCCAGCAGCTTGGCCGGGGGAAACACCATATATTTT	CASSLAGGNTIYF
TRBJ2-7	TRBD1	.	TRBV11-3	TGTGCCAGCAGCGTCCACCGGGACAGGGGGACCTACGAGCAGTACTTC	CASSVHRDRGTYEQYF
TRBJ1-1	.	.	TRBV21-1	.	CASSKVGTGNTEAFF
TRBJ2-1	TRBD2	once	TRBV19	TGTGCCAGTAGTATAACTAGCGGGAGTTATGAGCAGTTCTTC	CASSITSGSYEQFF
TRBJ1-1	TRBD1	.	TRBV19	TGTGCCAGTAGACTAAGACAGGGCGAAGCTTTCTTT	CASRLRQGEAFF
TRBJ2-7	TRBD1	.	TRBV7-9	TGTGCCAGCAGCCATGGCGGACAGGGAGTCGAGCAGTACTTC	CASSHGGQGVEQYF
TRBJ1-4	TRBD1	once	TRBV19	TGTGCCAGTAGTATAACCGGGACAGGGGATGAAAAACTGTTTTTT	CASSITGTGDEKLFF
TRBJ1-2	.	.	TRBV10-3	TGTGCCATCAGTGGTGGAGGGGTCTATGGCTACACCTTC	CAISGGGVYGYTF
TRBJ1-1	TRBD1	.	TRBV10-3	TGTGCCATCAGTGAGACCAGGGACCGGGACAGGGTTGCGAACACTGAAGCTTTCTTT	CAISETRDRDRVANTEAFF
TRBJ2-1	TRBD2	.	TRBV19	TGTGCCAGTAGCCCTAGCGGGAGAGGTAATGAGCAGTTCTTC	CASSPSGRGNEQFF
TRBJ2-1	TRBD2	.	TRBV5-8	TGTGCCAGCAGCTTGGGACTAGCGGGAGGTTACAATGAGCAGTTCTTC	CASSLGLAGGYNEQFF
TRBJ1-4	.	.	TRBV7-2	TGTGCCAGCACCTTCGCGGGGACGACTAATGAAAAACTGTTTTTT	CASTFAGTTNEKLFF
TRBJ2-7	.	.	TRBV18	TGTGCCAGCTCACCGGGCGCCAAGTACGAGCAGTACTTC	CASSPGAKYEQYF
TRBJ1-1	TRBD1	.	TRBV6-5	TGTGCCAGCAGCAGGGACAGGGGGACTGAAGCTTTCTTT	CASSRDRGTEAFF
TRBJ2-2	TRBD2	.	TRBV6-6	TGTGCCAGCATTGTAAGACTAGCGGGAGAGGGCGGGGAGCTGTTTTTT	CASIVRLAGEGGELFF
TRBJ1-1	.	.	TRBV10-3	TGTGCCATCAGTGATTTACAGGATTACCTGAACACTGAAGCTTTCTTT	CAISDLQDYLNTEAFF
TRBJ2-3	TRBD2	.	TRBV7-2	TGTGCCAGCAGCTTAGAGGGGCCGCTAGCGGGGTTTGGCGGGGAGCAGTATTTT	CASSLEGPLAGFGGEQYF
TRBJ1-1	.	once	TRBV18	TGTGCCAGCTCACTCCCTGGGGCAGGGTCGGGCACTGAAGCTTTCTTT	CASSLPGAGSGTEAFF
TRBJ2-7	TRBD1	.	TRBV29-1	TGCAGCGTTGCCCCAGGGGGCGATTACGAGCAGTACTTC	CSVAPGGDYEQYF
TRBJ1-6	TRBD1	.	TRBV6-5	TGTGCCAGCAGTCTTGACAGGGGAAGATCACCCCTCCACTTT	CASSLDRGRSPLHF
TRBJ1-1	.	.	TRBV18	TGTGCCAGCTGCATAGGGGGTGTGAACACTGAAGCTTTCTTT	CASCIGGVNTEAFF
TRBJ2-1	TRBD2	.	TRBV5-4	TGTGCCAGCAGCCCGGGACTAGCTATTACCTACAATGAGCAGTTCTTC	CASSPGLAITYNEQFF
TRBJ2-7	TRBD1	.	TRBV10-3	TGTGCCATCAGTGATCCGGGACAGGGCTACGAGCAGTACTTC	CAISDPGQGYEQYF
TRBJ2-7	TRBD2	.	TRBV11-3	TGTGCCAGCAGCTACGGGGGGAGCTCCTACGAGCAGTACTTC	CASSYGGSSYEQYF
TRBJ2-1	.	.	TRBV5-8	TGTGCCAGCAGCTTGGAGCTCGGCAGGTACAACAATGAGCAGTTCTTC	CASSLELGRYNNEQFF
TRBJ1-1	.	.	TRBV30	TGTGCCTGGAGTAAGGACACGGGGAACACTGAAGCTTTCTTT	CAWSKDTGNTEAFF
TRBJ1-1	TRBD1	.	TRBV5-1	TGCGCCAGCAGCTGGACAGGGGGAGACACTGAAGCTTTCTTT	CASSWTGGDTEAFF
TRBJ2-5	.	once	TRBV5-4	TGTGCCAGCAGCTTGCAGTACCAAGAGACCCAGTACTTC	CASSLQYQETQYF
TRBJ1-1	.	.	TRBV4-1	TGCGCCAGCAGCCATACCACGGGAGCCGAGGGATTCCACACTGAAGCTTTCTTT	CASSHTTGAEGFHTEAFF
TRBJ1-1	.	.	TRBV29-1	TGCAGCGTTGGAGGAACAGGGAAAGGGTTCACTGAAGCTTTCTTT	CSVGGTGKGFTEAFF
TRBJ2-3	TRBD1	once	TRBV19	TGTGCCAGTAGTCCCCGGACAGGCCGTCTCACAGATACGCAGTATTTT	CASSPRTGRLTDTQYF
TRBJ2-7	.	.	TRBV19	TGTACCAGCAAGAAGACAGGAGCCTACGAGCAGTACTTC	CTSKKTGAYEQYF
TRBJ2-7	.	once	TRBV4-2	TGTGCCAGCAGCCAAGTCCCGGTAGACTACGAGCAGTACTTC	CASSQVPVDYEQYF
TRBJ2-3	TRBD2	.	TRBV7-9	TGTGCCAGCAGCTCTAGCGGGAGCACAGATACGCAGTATTTT	CASSSSGSTDTQYF
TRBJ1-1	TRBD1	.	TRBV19	TGTGCCAGTAGTACCGGGACAGCCGGATTCCGTATTGAGGCTTTCTTT	CASSTGTAGFRIEAFF
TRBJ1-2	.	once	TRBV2	TGTGCCAGCCTCCGGGACAAACATGGCTACACCTTC	CASLRDKHGYTF
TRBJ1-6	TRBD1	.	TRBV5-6	TGTGCCAGCAGCTTGGGACAGGGGTTTTTTAATTCACCCCTCCACTTT	CASSLGQGFFNSPLHF
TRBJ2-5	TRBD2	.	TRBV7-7	TGTGCTAGCAGCCCCAGCGGGGCGGGCCTACAAGAGACCCAGTACTTC	CASSPSGAGLQETQYF
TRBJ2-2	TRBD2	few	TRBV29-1	TGCAGCGTCACAACCCTGGGGGGGGTGAACACCGGGGAGCTGTTTTTT	CSVTTLGGVNTGELFF
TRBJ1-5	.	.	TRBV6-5	TGTGCCAGCGGCGAAGGGGGGGTACAGCCCCAGCATTTT	CASGEGGVQPQHF
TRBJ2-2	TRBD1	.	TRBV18	TGTGCCAGCTCACCCCCAGGGGGCCCGAACACCGGGGAGCTGTTTTTT	CASSPPGGPNTGELFF
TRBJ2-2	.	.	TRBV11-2	TGTGCCAGCAGCCTATCACAGCACACCGGGGAGCTGTTTTTT	CASSLSQHTGELFF
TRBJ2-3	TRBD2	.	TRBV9	TGTGCCAGCAGTGTAGCGGGGAGTCTTAGAACAGATACGCAGTATTTT	CASSVAGSLRTDTQYF